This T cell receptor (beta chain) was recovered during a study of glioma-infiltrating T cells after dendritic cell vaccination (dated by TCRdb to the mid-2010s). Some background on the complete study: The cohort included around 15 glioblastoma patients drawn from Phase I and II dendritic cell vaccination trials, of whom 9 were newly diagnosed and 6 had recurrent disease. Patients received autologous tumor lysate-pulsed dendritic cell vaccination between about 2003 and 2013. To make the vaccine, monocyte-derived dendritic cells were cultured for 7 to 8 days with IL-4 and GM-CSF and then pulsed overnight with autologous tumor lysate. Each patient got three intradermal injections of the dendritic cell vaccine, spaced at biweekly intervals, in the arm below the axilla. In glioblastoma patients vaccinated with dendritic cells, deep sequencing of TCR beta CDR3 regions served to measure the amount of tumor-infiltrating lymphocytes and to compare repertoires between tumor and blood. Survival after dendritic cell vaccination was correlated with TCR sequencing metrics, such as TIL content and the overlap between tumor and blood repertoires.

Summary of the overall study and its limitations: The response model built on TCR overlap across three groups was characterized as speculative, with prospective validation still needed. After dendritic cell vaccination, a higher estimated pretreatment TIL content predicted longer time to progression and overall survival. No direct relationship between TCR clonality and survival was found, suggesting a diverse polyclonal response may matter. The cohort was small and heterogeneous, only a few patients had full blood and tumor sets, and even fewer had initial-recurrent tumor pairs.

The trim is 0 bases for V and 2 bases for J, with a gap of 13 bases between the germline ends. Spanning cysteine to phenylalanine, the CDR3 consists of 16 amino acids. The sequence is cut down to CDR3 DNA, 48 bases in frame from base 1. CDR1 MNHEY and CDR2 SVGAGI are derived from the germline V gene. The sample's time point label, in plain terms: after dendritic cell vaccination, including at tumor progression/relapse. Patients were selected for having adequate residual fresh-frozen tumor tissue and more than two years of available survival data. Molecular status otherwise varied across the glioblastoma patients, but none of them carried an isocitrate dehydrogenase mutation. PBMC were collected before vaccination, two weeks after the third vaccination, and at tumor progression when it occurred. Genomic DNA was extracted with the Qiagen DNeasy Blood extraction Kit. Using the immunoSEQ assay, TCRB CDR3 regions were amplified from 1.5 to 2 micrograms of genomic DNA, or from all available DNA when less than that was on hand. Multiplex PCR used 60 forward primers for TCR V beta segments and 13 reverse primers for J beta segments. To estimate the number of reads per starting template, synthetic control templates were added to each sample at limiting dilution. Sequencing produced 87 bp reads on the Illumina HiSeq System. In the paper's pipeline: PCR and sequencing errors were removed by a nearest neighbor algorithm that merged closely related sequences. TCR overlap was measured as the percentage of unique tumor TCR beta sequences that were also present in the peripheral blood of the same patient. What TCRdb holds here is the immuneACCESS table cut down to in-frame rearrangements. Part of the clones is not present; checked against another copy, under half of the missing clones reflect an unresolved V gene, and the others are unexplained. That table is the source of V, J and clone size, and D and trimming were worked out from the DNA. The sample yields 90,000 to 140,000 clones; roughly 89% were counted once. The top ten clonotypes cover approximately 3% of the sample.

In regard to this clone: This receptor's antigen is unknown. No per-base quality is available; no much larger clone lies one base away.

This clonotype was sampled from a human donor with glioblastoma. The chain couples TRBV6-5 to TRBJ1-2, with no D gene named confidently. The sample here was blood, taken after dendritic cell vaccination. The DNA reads TGTGCCAGCAGTTACTCGATCGGAGAACTAAACTATGGCTACACCTTC. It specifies CASSYSIGELNYGYTF.